One T cell receptor (beta chain) is described in this entry. Profiling relied on immunoSEQ multiplex PCR, and the TCRdb table lists in-frame clones only, not all of them. The sample holds roughly 340,000 clones; 87% are singletons and the top ten take around 6%. The entry originates in a study of blood T cell repertoires in COVID-19. Germline V gene lookup returns CDR1 MNHNY and CDR2 SVGAGI (reference sequence). This CDR3 has 15 residues. V dropped 5 bases and J dropped 1; count of bases not matched to a gene: 4. The chain has TRBV6-6 and TRBJ2-1; 8 bases align to TRBD2. This receptor was taken from a woman aged 45-65 years with COVID-19, enrolled during active disease. Material for sequencing was peripheral blood. The chain's CDR3 is CASSQAGVSYNEQFF. The DNA of the CDR3 is TGTGCCAGCAGTCAAGCGGGAGTATCCTACAATGAGCAGTTCTTC.